Shown below are 26 T cell receptor beta chains from a single sample sequenced in a study of blood T cell repertoires in COVID-19. Libraries were prepared by immunoSEQ multiplex PCR; TCRdb keeps only in-frame clonotypes and omits some of them. This sample has about 260,000 clones, with over 75% found just once. The sequencing input was peripheral blood. Receptors were obtained from a human donor in a cohort sampled during active COVID-19.

Worth noting for this clone: Different DNA sequences within this sample yield the same CDR3. This chain connects TRBV18 to TRBJ2-7; tentatively, D is TRBD1 (6 bases). V lost 3 bases to trimming and J lost 1 base, with 7 bases between them. The CDR3 contains 13 residues. Per germline, CDR1 KGHSH and CDR2 LQKENI. CDR3 bases: TGTGCCAGCTCACCCCAGGGGTCCTACGAGCAGTACTTC. Amino acids: CASSPQGSYEQYF.

The chain recombines TRBV19 with TRBJ2-4; D might be TRBD2 (5 bases). Germline CDR1 reads LNHDA; CDR2 reads SQIVND (reference sequence). This CDR3 has 14 amino acids. V lost 8 bases to trimming and J lost 2 bases, with 13 bases between them. As DNA, the CDR3 is TGTGCCAGTCGTCCTCCGGGATCCAAAAACATTCAGTACTTC. Translated, it gives CASRPPGSKNIQYF.

The chain couples TRBV3-1 (or the pseudogene TRBV3-2) to TRBJ2-3; 10 bases agree with TRBD2. Unmatched junction bases numbered 11, after V lost 0 bases and J lost 5 bases. Germline assignment: CDR1 LGHDT and CDR2 YNNKEL (reference sequence). The CDR3 runs 18 residues. CDR3 DNA sequence: TGTGCCAGCAGCCAAGATTCATTAGCGGGAGGTCTCCTAGATACGCAGTATTTT. Translating gives CASSQDSLAGGLLDTQYF.

V and J are TRBV6-4 and TRBJ2-7; tentatively, D is TRBD1 (5 bases). The CDR3 totals 15 residues. Trimming took 7 bases from V and 3 from J, leaving 19 bases between them. CDR1 and CDR2 from the germline V gene are MRHNA and SNTAGT. CDR3 in DNA: TGTGCCAGCATGTCTCAGGGATTCCCTCTCTACGAGCAGTACTTC. Its translation: CASMSQGFPLYEQYF.

The V gene is TRBV29-1, the J gene TRBJ2-1; possibly TRBD2 for D (7 bases). The V end was cut by 6 bases, the J end by 6 bases, with 24 bases between. Looked up from germline, CDR1 is SQVTM and CDR2 is ANQGSEA. This CDR3 contains 16 residues. CDR3 DNA sequence: TGCAGCGTAGGGGGGATCGGGAGCGGGGTTCGCAATGAGCAGTTCTTC. Residues: CSVGGIGSGVRNEQFF.

The V gene is TRBV6-5, the J gene TRBJ2-1, with 7 positions matching TRBD1. Germline values: CDR1 MNHEY, CDR2 SVGAGI. The junction had 7 bases not matched to a gene; V was cut back by 2 bases and J by 6 bases. This CDR3 has 15 residues. This CDR3 is CASSYPATGRNEQFF. The CDR3 DNA is TGTGCCAGCAGTTACCCCGCGACAGGGCGCAATGAGCAGTTCTTC.

The gene calls are TRBV7-2 and TRBJ1-4; D may be TRBD1 (6 bases). The germline V and J ends were trimmed by 4 bases and 5 bases, with 14 bases remaining between them. This CDR3 has 15 amino acids. The germline CDR1 and CDR2 sequences are SGHTA and FQGNSA. DNA for the CDR3: TGTGCCAGCAGCTCGTACAGGGCCCAAAATGAAAAACTGTTTTTT. Encoded protein: CASSSYRAQNEKLFF.

The chain employs TRBV7-2 and TRBJ2-1, with TRBD2 as a possible D gene (5 bases). Germline lookup yields CDR1 SGHTA and CDR2 FQGNSA. The CDR3 loop spans 13 amino acids. Trimming cost V 3 bases and J 7 bases, with 10 bases left between them. This CDR3 reads CASSFGGTNEQFF. The CDR3 nucleotides are TGTGCCAGCAGCTTCGGAGGCACTAATGAGCAGTTCTTC.

This clone has at least ten counts. V and J are TRBV15 and TRBJ1-1; 7 bases line up with TRBD1. The germline CDR1 and CDR2 sequences are LNHNV and YYDKDF (reference sequence). V gave up 6 bases and J gave up 1 base; unmatched junction bases: 2. The CDR3 sequence is 13 residues long. CDR3 nucleotides: TGTGCCACCAGGAGGGACAGGAACACTGAAGCTTTCTTT. It specifies CATRRDRNTEAFF. The full variable domain, its missing parts supplied by reference TRBV15 and TRBJ1-1, is DAMVIQNPRYQVTQFGKPVTLSCSQTLNHNVMYWYQQKSSQAPKLLFHYYDKDFNNEADTPDNFQSRRPNTSFCFLDIRSPGLGDTAMYLCATRRDRNTEAFFGQGTRLTVV.

V usage is TRBV19 and J usage is TRBJ1-3; possibly TRBD1 for D (5 bases). V dropped 8 bases and J dropped 4 bases, with 15 bases sitting between them. There are 14 residues in the CDR3. CDR1 and CDR2 from the germline V gene are LNHDA and SQIVND (reference sequence). The DNA for the CDR3 is TGTGCCAGTGCCAATCCAGGGTCGGGAAACACCATATATTTT. Residues: CASANPGSGNTIYF.

This chain uses TRBV3-1 (or the pseudogene TRBV3-2) with TRBJ1-4; D not certain. This CDR3 is built from 12 residues. CDR1 is LGHDT and CDR2 is YNNKEL in the germline V gene (reference sequence). V gave up 2 bases and J gave up 5 bases, with 3 bases separating them. As DNA, the CDR3 is TGTGCCAGCAGCCAACAGAATGAAAAACTGTTTTTT. The encoded protein is CASSQQNEKLFF.

The genes are TRBV27 and TRBJ2-7; 7 bases are a match to TRBD1. V gave up 5 bases and J gave up 2 bases; unmatched junction bases: 9. The CDR3 has 15 amino acids. Germline V CDR1 and CDR2: MNHEY, SMNVEV (reference sequence). Here the CDR3 DNA reads TGTGCCAGCAGTCCCCGGACAGGCAGCACCTACGAGCAGTACTTC. Its translation is CASSPRTGSTYEQYF.

CDR3 nucleotide sequence: TGCGCCAGCAGCTTGGCTTCTTTATTGTCGGATACGCAGTATTTT. As protein: CASSLASLLSDTQYF. V is TRBV5-1 and J is TRBJ2-3; no definite D call. This CDR3 spans 15 amino acids. Germline CDR1 SGHRS, CDR2 YFSETQ. The V end lost 0 bases, the J end lost 6 bases, and 14 bases lay between the germline ends.

This chain connects TRBV6-4 to TRBJ1-1; 7 bases are a match to TRBD1. CDR3 length equals 13 residues. Germline lookup yields CDR1 MRHNA and CDR2 SNTAGT. After removal of 10 bases from V and 10 bases from J, the junction contained 15 bases not matched to a gene. The CDR3 nucleotides read TGTGCCACCGGGGGCGGCAGGGGGTTTCGAGCTTTCTTT. It encodes CATGGGRGFRAFF.

The genes are TRBV7-2 and TRBJ1-4, with 7 bases identical to TRBD1. This CDR3 comprises 14 residues. CDR1 and CDR2 from the germline V gene are SGHTA and FQGNSA. The V segment lost 2 bases and the J segment 8 bases; nucleotides outside the gene matches: 5. This CDR3 is CASSLFGTDEKLFF. The CDR3, as DNA: TGTGCCAGCAGCTTATTTGGGACAGACGAAAAACTGTTTTTT.

Comment on this clone: One junction end disagrees with the germline gene, perhaps due to a read error. The chain links TRBV7-7 to TRBJ2-1; 13 bases agree with TRBD2. The CDR3 spans 15 residues. CDR1 SSHAT and CDR2 FNYEAQ come from the germline V gene (reference sequence). The CDR3 protein is CASSFPGLAGPEQFF. As DNA, the CDR3 is TGTGCTAGCAGCTTCCCGGGACTAGCGGGGCCTGAGCAGTTCTTC.

The chain uses TRBV24-1 and TRBJ1-1; D is undetermined. This CDR3 is 14 amino acids long. Germline V gene data show CDR1 as KGHDR and CDR2 as SFDVKD. The V end lost 8 bases, the J end lost 1 base, and 13 bases lay between the germline ends. The CDR3 coding sequence is TGTGCCACCATTTGGGAGTACAGGAACACTGAAGCTTTCTTT. It codes for CATIWEYRNTEAFF.

V is TRBV30 and J is TRBJ2-1, with D maybe TRBD2 (6 bases). V lost 2 bases and J 4 bases, leaving 18 bases between the germline ends. CDR1 and CDR2 from the germline V gene are GTSNPN and SVGIG (reference sequence). The CDR3 is 16 amino acids. The CDR3 is CAWSPSSLAHYNEQFF. CDR3 DNA: TGTGCCTGGAGTCCCTCATCGCTAGCGCATTACAATGAGCAGTTCTTC.

The V call is TRBV4-1, the J call TRBJ2-5; D is ambiguous. CDR3 length: 14 amino acids. Germline V gene lookup returns CDR1 MGHRA and CDR2 YSYEKL. Trimming removed 1 base from V and 2 bases from J, with 8 bases in between. For the CDR3, the DNA is TGCGCCAGCAGCCAAGGTGGCAAACAAGAGACCCAGTACTTC. Protein: CASSQGGKQETQYF.

In this sample, this clone turned up a few times. This chain connects TRBV12-5 to TRBJ2-1; TRBD2 matches 7 bases. Trimming took 5 bases from V and 4 from J; bases not matched to a gene: 11. CDR3 length equals 16 residues. Germline V gene sequence: CDR1 LGHNT, CDR2 FRNRAP. The CDR3 loop is CASGKTLAGVYNEQFF. DNA for the CDR3: TGTGCTAGTGGTAAAACATTAGCGGGCGTTTACAATGAGCAGTTCTTC.

The chain has TRBV2 and TRBJ2-7; D is unclear. Germline V lookup: CDR1 SNHLY, CDR2 FYNNEI. The CDR3 runs to 15 residues. V dropped 4 bases and J dropped 1 base, with 14 bases sitting between them. DNA of the CDR3: TGTGCCAGCAGTGGTGGTCAGCCAGGTTCCTACGAGCAGTACTTC. Amino acids: CASSGGQPGSYEQYF.

J is TRBJ2-1 and V is TRBV10-3, with 13 bases lining up with TRBD2. V shed 10 bases and J 8 bases; nucleotides not matched to a gene: 8. The length of the CDR3 is 14 residues. CDR1 is ENHRY, CDR2 SYGVKD, per germline. Written as DNA, the CDR3 is TGTGCCACCCAGGGACTAGCGGGGAGGGATGAGCAGTTCTTC. Translation: CATQGLAGRDEQFF.

The chain uses TRBV6-5 and TRBJ2-7; 8 bases agree with TRBD2. Germline lookup yields CDR1 MNHEY and CDR2 SVGAGI. The trim removed 4 bases at V and 4 bases at J, leaving 9 bases unmatched. This CDR3 spans 15 amino acids. The CDR3 reads CASSSPGLGRYEQYF. CDR3 nucleotides: TGTGCCAGCAGTTCCCCGGGACTAGGTAGATACGAGCAGTACTTC.

Many counts were recorded for this clone. The gene calls are TRBV20-1 and TRBJ2-3; maybe TRBD2 (6 bases). CDR3 length equals 15 residues. The germline gives CDR1 DFQATT, CDR2 SNEGSKA (reference sequence). Between the trimmed V and J ends, which lost 3 bases and 0 bases, there was a span of 13 bases. The CDR3 coding sequence is TGCAGTGCTAGTTCTAGGAGGGCAAGCACAGATACGCAGTATTTT. Its protein is CSASSRRASTDTQYF.

The chain joins TRBV12-5 to TRBJ2-3; D not resolved. Germline CDR1 reads LGHNT; CDR2 reads FRNRAP. Trimming cost V 1 base and J 4 bases, with 12 bases left between them. The CDR3 has 15 residues. CDR3 protein: CASGLAQWSPDTQYF. In DNA, the CDR3 is TGTGCTAGTGGTTTGGCACAGTGGTCCCCAGATACGCAGTATTTT.

The V gene is TRBV7-6, the J gene TRBJ1-6; no firm D call. CDR1 and CDR2 (germline): SGHVS, FNYEAQ. Trimming took off 3 bases at V and 0 bases at J, with 6 bases between the two ends. This CDR3 is 15 amino acids long. The CDR3, as DNA: TGTGCCAGCAGCTTGAGGAGCTCCTATAATTCACCCCTCCACTTT. It yields the protein CASSLRSSYNSPLHF.